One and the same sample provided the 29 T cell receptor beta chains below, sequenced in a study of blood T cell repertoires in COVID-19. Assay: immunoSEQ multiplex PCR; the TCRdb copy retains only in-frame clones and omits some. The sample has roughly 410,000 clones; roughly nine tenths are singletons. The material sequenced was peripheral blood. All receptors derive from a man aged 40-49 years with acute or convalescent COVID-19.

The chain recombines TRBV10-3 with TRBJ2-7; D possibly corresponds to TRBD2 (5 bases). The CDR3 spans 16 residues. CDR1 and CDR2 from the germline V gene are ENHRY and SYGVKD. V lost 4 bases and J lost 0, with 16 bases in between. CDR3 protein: CAISVGSGGASYEQYF. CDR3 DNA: TGTGCCATCAGTGTGGGGAGCGGCGGCGCCTCCTACGAGCAGTACTTC.

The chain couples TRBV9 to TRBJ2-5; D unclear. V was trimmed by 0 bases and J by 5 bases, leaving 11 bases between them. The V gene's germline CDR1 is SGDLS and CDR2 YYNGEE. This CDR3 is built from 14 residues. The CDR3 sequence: CASSVGGFIETQYF. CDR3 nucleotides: TGTGCCAGCAGCGTAGGAGGTTTTATTGAGACCCAGTACTTC.

The CDR3 coding sequence is TGTGCCTGGAGTGGGGCATTCTCGAACACTGAAGCTTTCTTT. This gives the protein CAWSGAFSNTEAFF. The chain couples TRBV30 to TRBJ1-1; D remains unclear. The CDR3 loop spans 14 amino acids. From germline, CDR1 is GTSNPN and CDR2 SVGIG (reference sequence). V was trimmed by 1 base and J by 1 base, leaving 10 bases between them.

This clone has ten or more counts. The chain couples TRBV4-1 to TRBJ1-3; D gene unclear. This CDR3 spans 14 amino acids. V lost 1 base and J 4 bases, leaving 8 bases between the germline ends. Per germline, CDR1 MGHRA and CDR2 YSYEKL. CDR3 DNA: TGCGCCAGCAGCCAAGCGGGTAGGGGAAACACCATATATTTT. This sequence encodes CASSQAGRGNTIYF.

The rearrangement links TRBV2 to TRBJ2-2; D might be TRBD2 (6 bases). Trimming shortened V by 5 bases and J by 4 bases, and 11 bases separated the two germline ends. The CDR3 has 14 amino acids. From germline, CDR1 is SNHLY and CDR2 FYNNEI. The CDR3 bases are TGTGCCAGCAGTTCTCTTAGCGGCACCGGGGAGCTGTTTTTT. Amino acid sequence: CASSSLSGTGELFF. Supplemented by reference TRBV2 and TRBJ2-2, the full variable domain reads EPEVTQTPSHQVTQMGQEVILRCVPISNHLYFYWYRQILGQKVEFLVSFYNNEISEKSEIFDDQFSVERPDGSNFTLKIRSTKLEDSAMYFCASSSLSGTGELFFGEGSRLTVL.

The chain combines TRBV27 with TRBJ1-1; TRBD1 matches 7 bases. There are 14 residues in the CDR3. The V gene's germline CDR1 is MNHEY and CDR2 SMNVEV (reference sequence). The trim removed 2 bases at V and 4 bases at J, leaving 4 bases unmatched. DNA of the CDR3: TGTGCCAGCAGTTTAACAGGGGTCAGCACTGAAGCTTTCTTT. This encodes CASSLTGVSTEAFF.

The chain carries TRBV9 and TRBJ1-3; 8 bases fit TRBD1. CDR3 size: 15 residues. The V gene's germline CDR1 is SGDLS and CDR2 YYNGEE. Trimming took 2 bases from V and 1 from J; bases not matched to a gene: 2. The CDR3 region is CASSVTGASGNTIYF. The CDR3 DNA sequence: TGTGCCAGCAGCGTGACAGGGGCTTCTGGAAACACCATATATTTT. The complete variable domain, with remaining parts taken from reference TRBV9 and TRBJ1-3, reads DSGVTQTPKHLITATGQRVTLRCSPRSGDLSVYWYQQSLDQGLQFLIQYYNGEERAKGNILERFSAQQFPDLHSELNLSSLELGDSALYFCASSVTGASGNTIYFGEGSWLTVV.

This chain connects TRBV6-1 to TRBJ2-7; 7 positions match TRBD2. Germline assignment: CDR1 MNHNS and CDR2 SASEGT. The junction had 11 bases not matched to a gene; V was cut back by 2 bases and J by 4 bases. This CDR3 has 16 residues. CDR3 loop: CASSEPPGGSGYEQYF. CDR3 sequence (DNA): TGTGCCAGCAGTGAACCCCCGGGCGGGAGCGGTTACGAGCAGTACTTC.

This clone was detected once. The CDR3 DNA is TGTGCCAGCAGTCGAGGACAGGAGACTTCCGAGCAGTACTTC. As protein: CASSRGQETSEQYF. The chain couples TRBV6-2 or TRBV6-3 to TRBJ2-7; 7 bases agree with TRBD1. The CDR3 loop spans 14 amino acids. V lost 5 bases to trimming and J lost 6 bases; unmatched junction nucleotides: 10. The germline CDR1 and CDR2 sequences are MNHEY and SVGEGT.

This CDR3 is CASSNTGSGYTF. The CDR3 DNA is TGTGCCAGTAGCAACACAGGGTCCGGCTACACCTTC. The genes are TRBV19 and TRBJ1-2; D perhaps matches TRBD1 (6 bases). CDR1 is LNHDA and CDR2 is SQIVND in the germline V gene (reference sequence). With 6 bases removed from V and 8 bases from J, the gap between germline ends came to 13 bases. This CDR3 is 12 amino acids long.

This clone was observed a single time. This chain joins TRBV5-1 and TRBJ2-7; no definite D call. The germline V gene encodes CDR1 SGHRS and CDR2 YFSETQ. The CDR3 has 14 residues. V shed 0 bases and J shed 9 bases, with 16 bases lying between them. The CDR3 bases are TGCGCCAGCAGCTTGGTGCCCCCCGGGTCTAGGCAGTACTTC. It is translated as CASSLVPPGSRQYF.

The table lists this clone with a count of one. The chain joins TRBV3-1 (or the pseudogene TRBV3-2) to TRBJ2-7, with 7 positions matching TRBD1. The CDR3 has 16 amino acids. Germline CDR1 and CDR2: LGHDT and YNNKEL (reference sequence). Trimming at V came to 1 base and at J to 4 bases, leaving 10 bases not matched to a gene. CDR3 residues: CASSQARQGFSYEQYF. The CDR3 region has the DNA TGTGCCAGCAGCCAAGCAAGACAGGGTTTTTCATACGAGCAGTACTTC.

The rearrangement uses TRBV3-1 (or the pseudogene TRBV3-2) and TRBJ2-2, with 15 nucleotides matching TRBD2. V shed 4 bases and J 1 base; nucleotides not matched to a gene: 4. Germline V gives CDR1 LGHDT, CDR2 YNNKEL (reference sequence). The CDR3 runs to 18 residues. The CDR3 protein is CASSPGLAGGRNTGELFF. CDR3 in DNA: TGTGCCAGCAGCCCGGGACTAGCGGGGGGCCGGAACACCGGGGAGCTGTTTTTT.

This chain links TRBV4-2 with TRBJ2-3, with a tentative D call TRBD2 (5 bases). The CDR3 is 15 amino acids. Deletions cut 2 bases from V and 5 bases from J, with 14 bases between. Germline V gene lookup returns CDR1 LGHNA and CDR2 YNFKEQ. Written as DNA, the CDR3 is TGTGCCAGCAGCCAATACGGGTCGAGCGGAGATACGCAGTATTTT. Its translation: CASSQYGSSGDTQYF.

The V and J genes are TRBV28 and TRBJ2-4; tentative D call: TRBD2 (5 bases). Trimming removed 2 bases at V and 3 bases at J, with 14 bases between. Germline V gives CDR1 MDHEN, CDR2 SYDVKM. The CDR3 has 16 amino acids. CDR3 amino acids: CASSLVPSEGKNIQYF. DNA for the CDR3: TGTGCCAGCAGTTTAGTCCCCTCTGAGGGCAAAAACATTCAGTACTTC.

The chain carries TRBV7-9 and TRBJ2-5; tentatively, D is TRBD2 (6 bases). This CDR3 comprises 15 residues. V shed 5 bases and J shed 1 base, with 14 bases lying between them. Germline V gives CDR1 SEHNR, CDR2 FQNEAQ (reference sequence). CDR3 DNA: TGTGCCAGCAGCCCTATTGGGGGGATCCAAGAGACCCAGTACTTC. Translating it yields CASSPIGGIQETQYF.

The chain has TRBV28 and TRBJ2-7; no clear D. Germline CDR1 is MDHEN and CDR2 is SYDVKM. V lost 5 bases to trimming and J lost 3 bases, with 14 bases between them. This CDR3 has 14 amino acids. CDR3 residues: CASSPWRRIYEQYF. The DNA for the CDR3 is TGTGCCAGCAGTCCCTGGAGACGGATCTACGAGCAGTACTTC.

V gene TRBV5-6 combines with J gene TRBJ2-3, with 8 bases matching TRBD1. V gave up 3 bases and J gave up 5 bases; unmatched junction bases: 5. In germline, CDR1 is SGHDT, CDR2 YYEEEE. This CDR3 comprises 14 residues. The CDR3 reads CASSSRGREDTQYF. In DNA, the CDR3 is TGTGCCAGCAGCTCCAGGGGGCGGGAAGATACGCAGTATTTT.

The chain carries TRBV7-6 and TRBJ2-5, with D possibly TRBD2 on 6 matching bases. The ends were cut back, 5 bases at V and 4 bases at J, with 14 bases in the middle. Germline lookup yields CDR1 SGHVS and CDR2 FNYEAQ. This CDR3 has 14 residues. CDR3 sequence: CASSGEAVGETQYF. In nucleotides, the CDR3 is TGTGCCAGCAGCGGGGAGGCCGTAGGAGAGACCCAGTACTTC.

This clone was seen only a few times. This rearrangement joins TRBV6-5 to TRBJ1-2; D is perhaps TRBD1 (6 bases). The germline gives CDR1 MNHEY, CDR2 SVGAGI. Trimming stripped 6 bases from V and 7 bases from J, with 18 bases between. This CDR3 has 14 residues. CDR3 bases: TGTGCCAGCAGCCTCGACAGGAAGGTCGCTGGCTACACCTTC. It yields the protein CASSLDRKVAGYTF.

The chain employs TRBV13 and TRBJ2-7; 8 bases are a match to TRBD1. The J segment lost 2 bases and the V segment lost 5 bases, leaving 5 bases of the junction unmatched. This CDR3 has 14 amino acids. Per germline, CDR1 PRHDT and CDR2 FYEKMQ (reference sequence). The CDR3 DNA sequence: TGTGCCAGCAGCATCGGGACAGGAACCTACGAGCAGTACTTC. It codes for CASSIGTGTYEQYF.

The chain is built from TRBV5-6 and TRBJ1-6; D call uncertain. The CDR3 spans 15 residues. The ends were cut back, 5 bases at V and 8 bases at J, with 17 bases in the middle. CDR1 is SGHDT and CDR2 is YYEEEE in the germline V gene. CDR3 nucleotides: TGTGCCAGCAGAAGGCGGGGAATCGGGTATTCACCCCTCCACTTT. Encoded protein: CASRRRGIGYSPLHF.

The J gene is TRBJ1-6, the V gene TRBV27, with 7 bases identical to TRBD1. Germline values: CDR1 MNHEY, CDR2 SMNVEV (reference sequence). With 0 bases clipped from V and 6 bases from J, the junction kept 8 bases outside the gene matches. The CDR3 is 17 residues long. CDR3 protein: CASSLSPTQGTNSPLHF. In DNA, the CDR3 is TGTGCCAGCAGTTTATCCCCCACACAGGGGACTAATTCACCCCTCCACTTT.

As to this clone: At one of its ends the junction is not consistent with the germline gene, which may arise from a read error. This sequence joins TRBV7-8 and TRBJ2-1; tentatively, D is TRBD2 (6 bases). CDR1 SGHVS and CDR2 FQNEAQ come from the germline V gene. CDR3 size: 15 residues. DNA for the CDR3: TGTGCCAGCAGCCGGGTGAGGGAGGTAACGGGAACCCTCCTCTTC. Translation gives CASSRVREVTGTLLF.

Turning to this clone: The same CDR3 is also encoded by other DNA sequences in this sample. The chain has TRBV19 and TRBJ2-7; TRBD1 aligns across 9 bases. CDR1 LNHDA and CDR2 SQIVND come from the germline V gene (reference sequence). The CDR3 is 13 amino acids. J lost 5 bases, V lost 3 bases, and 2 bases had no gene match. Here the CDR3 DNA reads TGTGCCAGTAGTATTGACAGGGGGGACGAGCAGTACTTC. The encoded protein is CASSIDRGDEQYF.

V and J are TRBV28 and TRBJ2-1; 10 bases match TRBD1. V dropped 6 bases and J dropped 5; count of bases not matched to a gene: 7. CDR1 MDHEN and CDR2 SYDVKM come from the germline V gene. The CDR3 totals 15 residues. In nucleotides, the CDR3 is TGTGCCAGCAGGCCAGGGGACAGGGGCGACAATGAGCAGTTCTTC. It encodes CASRPGDRGDNEQFF.

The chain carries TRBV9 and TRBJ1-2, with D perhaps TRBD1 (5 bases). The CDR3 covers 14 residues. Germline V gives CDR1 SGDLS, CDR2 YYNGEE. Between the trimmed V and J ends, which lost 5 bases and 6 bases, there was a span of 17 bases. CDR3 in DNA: TGTGCCAGCAGTACTATAGGGGCGCAAAATGGCTACACCTTC. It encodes CASSTIGAQNGYTF.

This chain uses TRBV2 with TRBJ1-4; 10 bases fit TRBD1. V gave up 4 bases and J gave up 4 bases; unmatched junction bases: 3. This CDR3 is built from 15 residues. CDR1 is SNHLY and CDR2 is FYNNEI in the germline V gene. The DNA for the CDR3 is TGTGCCAGCAGTGGCCGGGACAGGGGTAATGAAAAACTGTTTTTT. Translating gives CASSGRDRGNEKLFF.

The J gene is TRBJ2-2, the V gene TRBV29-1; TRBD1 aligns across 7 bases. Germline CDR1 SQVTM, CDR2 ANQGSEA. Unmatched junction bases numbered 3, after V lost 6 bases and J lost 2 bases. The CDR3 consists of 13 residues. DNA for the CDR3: TGCAGCGTCGACAGGGCCAACACCGGGGAGCTGTTTTTT. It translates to CSVDRANTGELFF.